These T cell receptor beta chains were read from a single sample in a study of shared clonotypes between healthy human individuals. Sequencing used immunoSEQ multiplex PCR; TCRdb keeps in-frame clones, though not all of them. The table has 450,000 to 700,000 clones, less than 97% seen once. Sequenced input: naive CD8+ T cells sorted from blood. These receptors originate from a woman in her twenties or thirties in good health. Both conserved end residues are part of each CDR3. D genes are given only for firm matches. The size field is filled for only some rows; it gives once, few, many or a size class.

>TRBV4-1|TRBD2|16|NA|TRBJ2-7
CASSPILAGGAYEQYF
TGCGCCAGCAGCCCCATCTTGGCGGGAGGGGCCTACGAGCAGTACTTC
>TRBV4-1|NA|14|NA|TRBJ2-7
CASSQDPGSYEQYF
TGCGCCAGCAGCCAAGACCCAGGCTCCTACGAGCAGTACTTC
>TRBV28|NA|13|NA|TRBJ2-7
CASSRSFSGERYF
TGTGCCAGCAGTCGATCCTTCTCGGGTGAGAGGTACTTC
>TRBV27|NA|12|few|TRBJ1-5
CASGYSNQPQHF
TGTGCCAGCGGTTATAGCAATCAGCCCCAGCATTTT
>TRBV30|NA|13|NA|TRBJ2-7
CAWSRDHSYEQYF
TGTGCCTGGAGCCGGGACCACTCCTACGAGCAGTACTTC
>TRBV2|TRBD2|15|NA|TRBJ2-1
CASSYAGGPGNEQFF
TGTGCCAGCAGTTATGCGGGAGGGCCGGGCAATGAGCAGTTCTTC
>TRBV7-3|TRBD1|15|NA|TRBJ1-5
CASRRPGQGFQPQHF
TGTGCCAGCAGACGACCGGGACAGGGTTTCCAGCCCCAGCATTTT
>TRBV27|NA|13|NA|TRBJ2-1
CASSLLWASEQFF
TGTGCCAGCAGTTTATTGTGGGCTAGTGAGCAGTTCTTC
>TRBV7-9|NA|18|once|TRBJ2-2
CASSLPQRRRSNTGELFF
TGTGCCAGCAGCTTACCTCAAAGGCGCCGTTCGAACACCGGGGAGCTGTTTTTT
>TRBV28|NA|13|NA|TRBJ2-2
CASSLFPGRELFF
TGTGCCAGCAGTTTATTTCCCGGCCGGGAGCTGTTTTTT
>TRBV19|NA|14|NA|TRBJ2-7
CASSIDDSHYEQYF
TGTGCCAGTAGTATAGATGACTCCCACTACGAGCAGTACTTC
>TRBV19|TRBD1|16|NA|TRBJ2-1
CASSISAGQGSNEQFF
TGTGCCAGTAGTATTAGTGCGGGACAGGGATCCAATGAGCAGTTCTTC
>TRBV6-1|NA|16|NA|TRBJ1-5
CASSERPSVGNQPQHF
TGTGCCAGCAGTGAGAGGCCCTCGGTAGGCAATCAGCCCCAGCATTTT
>TRBV27|TRBD1|16|NA|TRBJ1-1
CASSLGAGAGGTEAFF
TGTGCCAGCAGTTTAGGGGCCGGGGCAGGGGGCACTGAAGCTTTCTTT
>TRBV28|NA|15|NA|TRBJ2-7
CASSSIRHTFSEQYF
TGTGCCAGCAGTTCTATTCGGCATACATTCTCCGAGCAGTACTTC
>TRBV11-2|TRBD1|15|NA|TRBJ2-5
CASSLQPGQGSPQYF
TGTGCCAGCAGCTTACAGCCGGGACAGGGTAGCCCCCAGTACTTC
>TRBV29-1|TRBD1|13|NA|TRBJ2-7
CSVGQGAYYEQYF
TGCAGCGTTGGACAGGGGGCCTACTACGAGCAGTACTTC
>TRBV2|NA|16|NA|TRBJ1-4
CASSEGGRNTFGKLFF
TGTGCCAGCAGTGAGGGGGGCCGTAACACTTTTGGAAAACTGTTTTTT
>TRBV4-1|TRBD1|15|NA|TRBJ1-6
CASSQGQGDNSPLHF
TGCGCCAGCAGCCAAGGACAGGGGGATAATTCACCCCTCCACTTT
>TRBV13|NA|14|NA|TRBJ1-2
CASRRDQGSYGYTF
TGTGCCAGCCGCCGCGATCAGGGGAGCTATGGCTACACCTTC
>TRBV27|TRBD2|13|NA|TRBJ2-7
CATKLAGGYEQYF
TGTGCCACGAAGTTAGCGGGAGGCTACGAGCAGTACTTC
>TRBV28|NA|14|NA|TRBJ1-1
CASSFRGRDTEAFF
TGTGCCAGCAGTTTCCGGGGGCGGGACACTGAAGCTTTCTTT
>TRBV2|NA|14|NA|TRBJ2-7
CASSVAGYSYEQYF
TGTGCCAGCAGTGTAGCAGGGTACTCCTACGAGCAGTACTTC